This entry lists 8 T cell receptor beta chains sequenced from one sample in a study of cytomegalovirus exposure and HLA in healthy donors. Primers for the PCR totalled 60 Vbeta and 13 Jbeta. Produced via immunoSEQ multiplex PCR; TCRdb's table is partial and in-frame only. The sample contains about 110,000 clones, around 86% of which appear only once. Sequencing was performed on PBMCs. The receptors derive from a man between 35 and 55 years old in good health and CMV-seronegative.

The chain is built from TRBV10-3 and TRBJ2-7, with D hard to call. Trimming cost V 0 bases and J 4 bases, with 4 bases left between them. The CDR3 is made up of 12 amino acids. Germline V CDR1 and CDR2: ENHRY, SYGVKD. DNA for the CDR3: TGTGCCATCAGTGAGTCGGCATACGAGCAGTACTTC. Encoded protein: CAISESAYEQYF.

The chain has TRBV30 and TRBJ2-1, with TRBD1 as a possible D gene (5 bases). This CDR3 has 16 amino acids. Germline V gives CDR1 GTSNPN, CDR2 SVGIG (reference sequence). The germline V and J ends were trimmed by 1 base and 10 bases, with 23 bases remaining between them. In DNA, the CDR3 is TGTGCCTGGAGTGCACGCACCCGGACAACGAGGCGGGAGCAGTTCTTC. As protein: CAWSARTRTTRREQFF.

The gene calls are TRBV7-2 and TRBJ2-4, with D hard to call. Germline V gene data show CDR1 as SGHTA and CDR2 as FQGNSA. CDR3 length equals 16 residues. V was shortened by 2 bases and J by 0 bases, with 11 bases between the two germline ends. CDR3 loop: CASSLRSTLAKNIQYF. In nucleotides, the CDR3 is TGTGCCAGCAGCTTACGCAGTACCCTAGCCAAAAACATTCAGTACTTC.

The chain has TRBV6-5 and TRBJ1-5, with D tentatively TRBD1 (6 bases). The CDR3 loop spans 14 amino acids. Germline V gene data show CDR1 as MNHEY and CDR2 as SVGAGI. V gave up 5 bases and J gave up 0 bases, with 8 bases separating them. Here the CDR3 reads CASSRTASNQPQHF. The CDR3 DNA follows: TGTGCCAGCAGTAGGACAGCTAGCAATCAGCCCCAGCATTTT.

J is TRBJ1-5 and V is TRBV6-1, with a weak D call TRBD1 (5 bases). Germline CDR1 is MNHNS and CDR2 is SASEGT. Trimming pared 11 bases from V and 5 bases from J, leaving 16 bases between. The CDR3 runs 13 residues. CDR3 sequence reads: CAGGTEGDQPQHF. CDR3 DNA sequence: TGTGCCGGGGGTACGGAGGGCGATCAGCCCCAGCATTTT.

This clone was recorded once. CDR3 sequence (DNA): TGTGCCAGCAGCCAAGACGGGACTAGCGGCACAGATACGCAGTATTTT. Translating it yields CASSQDGTSGTDTQYF. The genes are TRBV4-2 and TRBJ2-3; 10 bases are shared with TRBD2. V was pared by 0 bases and J by 1 base, with 1 base of the junction left unmatched. Germline values: CDR1 LGHNA, CDR2 YNFKEQ. This CDR3 contains 16 residues.

The chain carries TRBV7-8 and TRBJ1-6; perhaps TRBD1 as D (6 bases). The CDR3 consists of 15 residues. Trimming removed 2 bases at V and 10 bases at J, with 15 bases between. Germline V gene sequence: CDR1 SGHVS, CDR2 FQNEAQ. The CDR3 nucleotides read TGTGCCAGCAGCTTAACAGGGAACGACGGCTCACCCCTCCACTTT. This encodes CASSLTGNDGSPLHF.

This chain uses TRBV7-2 with TRBJ2-7; 7 bases fit TRBD1. The CDR3 has 15 amino acids. The germline gives CDR1 SGHTA, CDR2 FQGNSA. V gave up 5 bases and J gave up 7 bases; unmatched junction bases: 14. The CDR3 nucleotides are TGTGCCAGCAGCCCAACGGGACAGCCTCAGGGTGAGCAGTACTTC. Its protein is CASSPTGQPQGEQYF.